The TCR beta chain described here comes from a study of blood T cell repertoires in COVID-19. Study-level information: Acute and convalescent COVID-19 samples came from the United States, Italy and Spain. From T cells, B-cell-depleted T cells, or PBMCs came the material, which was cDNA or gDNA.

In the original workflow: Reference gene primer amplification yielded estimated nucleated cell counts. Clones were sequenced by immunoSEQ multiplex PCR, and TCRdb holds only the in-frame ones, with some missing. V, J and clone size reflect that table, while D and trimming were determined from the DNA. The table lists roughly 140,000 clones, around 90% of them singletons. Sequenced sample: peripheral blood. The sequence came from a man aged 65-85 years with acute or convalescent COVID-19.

The CDR3 DNA reads TGTGCCAGCAGCCCGGGGGGAGCGGGGGGGCCAGATACGCAGTATTTT. Protein: CASSPGGAGGPDTQYF. V and J are TRBV5-4 and TRBJ2-3; TRBD2 matches 10 bases. With 4 bases clipped from V and 4 bases from J, the junction kept 9 bases outside the gene matches. This CDR3 is built from 16 residues. Germline lookup yields CDR1 SGHNT and CDR2 YYREEE (reference sequence).